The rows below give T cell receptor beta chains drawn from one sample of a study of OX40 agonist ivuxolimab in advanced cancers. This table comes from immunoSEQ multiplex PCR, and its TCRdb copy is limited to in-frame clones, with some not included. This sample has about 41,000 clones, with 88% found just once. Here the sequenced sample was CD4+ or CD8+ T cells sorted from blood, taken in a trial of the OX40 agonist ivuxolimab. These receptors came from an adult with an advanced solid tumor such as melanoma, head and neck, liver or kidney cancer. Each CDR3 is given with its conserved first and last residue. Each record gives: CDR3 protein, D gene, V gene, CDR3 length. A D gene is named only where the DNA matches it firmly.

CDR3: CAWSVPGRATEAFF
D: -
V: TRBV30
length: 14

CDR3: CASSLSGGSTDTQYF
D: -
V: TRBV7-9
length: 15

CDR3: CARSSERDREGDRGYTF
D: TRBD1
V: TRBV5-3
length: 17

CDR3: CASSYLGNTEAFF
D: -
V: TRBV27
length: 13

CDR3: CASSFGQGRISLFF
D: TRBD1
V: TRBV28
length: 14

CDR3: CASSVATDEKLFF
D: -
V: TRBV9
length: 13

CDR3: CASSFGLGELFF
D: -
V: TRBV27
length: 12

CDR3: CASSLLLKLRSDQETQYF
D: -
V: TRBV7-6
length: 18

CDR3: CASKEGPYSYEQYF
D: -
V: TRBV11-2
length: 14

CDR3: CARSLLQRNTGELFF
D: -
V: TRBV5-3
length: 15

CDR3: CASTPSGANVLTF
D: -
V: TRBV6-5
length: 13

CDR3: CASSQTSGRGETQYF
D: TRBD2
V: TRBV7-6
length: 15

CDR3: CASSRTSGRLGETQYF
D: TRBD2
V: TRBV5-5
length: 16

CDR3: CASSEAPAGARYEQYF
D: TRBD2
V: TRBV2
length: 16

CDR3: CASSEWLGGDQPQHF
D: -
V: TRBV2
length: 15

CDR3: CASSYSGGPTDTQYF
D: -
V: TRBV6-5
length: 15

CDR3: CASSLVASGANVLTF
D: -
V: TRBV7-9
length: 15

CDR3: CASSATGFRDQPQHF
D: -
V: TRBV27
length: 15

CDR3: CASSWTGPNTEAFF
D: TRBD1
V: TRBV7-8
length: 14

CDR3: CASSSGTPPDTQYF
D: -
V: TRBV7-6
length: 14

CDR3: CASSQGAVTGRVVNTEAFF
D: -
V: TRBV4-1
length: 19

CDR3: CASSAPGGGQETQYF
D: -
V: TRBV7-9
length: 15

CDR3: CASSLIPGNNQPQHF
D: -
V: TRBV28
length: 15

CDR3: CASSFGSGRPEQYF
D: TRBD2
V: TRBV7-9
length: 14

CDR3: CASSIRGFNEQFF
D: -
V: TRBV19
length: 13

CDR3: CASSSSGGGYEQYF
D: TRBD2
V: TRBV27
length: 14

CDR3: CASSELTELEEQYF
D: -
V: TRBV6-1
length: 14

CDR3: CASSDGFRSYNEQFF
D: -
V: TRBV27
length: 15

CDR3: CATAPPPEQFF
D: -
V: TRBV5-8
length: 11

CDR3: CASSLAGTQYF
D: -
V: TRBV7-2
length: 11

CDR3: CASSFDKTEQYF
D: -
V: TRBV5-1
length: 12

CDR3: CASSLLGGSYEQYF
D: -
V: TRBV27
length: 14

CDR3: CASSLGGEATEAFF
D: -
V: TRBV5-1
length: 14

CDR3: CASNPGGSEQPQHF
D: -
V: TRBV5-4
length: 14

CDR3: CASSFGNRLNYGYTF
D: -
V: TRBV27
length: 15

CDR3: CASSRTYEQYF
D: -
V: TRBV7-6
length: 11

CDR3: CASSESEYYEQYF
D: -
V: TRBV10-1
length: 13

CDR3: CASSPEKTGGEYF
D: TRBD1
V: TRBV6-6
length: 13

CDR3: CASSRSREEQYF
D: -
V: TRBV11-2
length: 12

CDR3: CASSPSSTDTQYF
D: -
V: TRBV19
length: 13

CDR3: CASSLYTYEQYF
D: -
V: TRBV7-9
length: 12

CDR3: CASSLGSGAPGETQYF
D: -
V: TRBV28
length: 16

CDR3: CASIRLAGGDEQFF
D: TRBD2
V: TRBV2
length: 14